Below, 7 T cell receptor beta chains from the same sample are listed, as sequenced in a study of blood T cell repertoires in COVID-19. This table comes from immunoSEQ multiplex PCR, and its TCRdb copy is limited to in-frame clones, with some not included. This sample has about 170,000 clones, with just over 90% found just once. Material for sequencing was peripheral blood. The receptors here all came from a man between 18 and 29 years old with COVID-19, enrolled during active disease.

V gene TRBV6-4 combines with J gene TRBJ1-5, with D perhaps matching TRBD1 (5 bases). Trimming removed 3 bases from V and 4 bases from J, with 16 bases in between. This CDR3 is 16 amino acids long. Germline values: CDR1 MRHNA, CDR2 SNTAGT. The CDR3 sequence is CASSDPGPGGNQPQHF. CDR3 sequence (DNA): TGTGCCAGCAGTGATCCGGGACCCGGAGGGAATCAGCCCCAGCATTTT.

The chain carries TRBV9 and TRBJ2-6, with D possibly matching TRBD1 (6 bases). CDR3 size: 16 residues. V lost 6 bases and J lost 0, with 13 bases in between. Germline V gives CDR1 SGDLS, CDR2 YYNGEE. Written as DNA, the CDR3 is TGTGCCAGCAAGGGGGTAACACCCTCTGGGGCCAACGTCCTGACTTTC. This translates into CASKGVTPSGANVLTF.

A note on this clone: At one boundary the junction diverges from the germline segment, which might be a read error. This chain links TRBV3-1 (or the pseudogene TRBV3-2) with TRBJ1-4; the D is unclear. This CDR3 is 15 amino acids long. Germline CDR1 is LGHDT and CDR2 is YNNKEL (reference sequence). CDR3 coding DNA: TGTGCCAGCAGCCAAGATTGGAGGACTAATGAAAAACTGCTTTTT. Its translation: CASSQDWRTNEKLLF.

This sequence joins TRBV7-9 and TRBJ1-1; TRBD1 agrees at 7 bases. Germline V gene sequence: CDR1 SEHNR, CDR2 FQNEAQ (reference sequence). J lost 1 base, V lost 5 bases, and 7 bases had no gene match. The CDR3 extends over 15 amino acids. CDR3: CASSDRDRPNTEAFF. Here the CDR3 DNA reads TGTGCCAGCAGCGACAGGGACCGTCCGAACACTGAAGCTTTCTTT.

The chain joins TRBV3-1 (or the pseudogene TRBV3-2) to TRBJ1-1; 9 bases fit TRBD1. The junction had 18 bases not matched to a gene; V was cut back by 6 bases and J by 7 bases. Germline V lookup: CDR1 LGHDT, CDR2 YNNKEL (reference sequence). The CDR3 is 17 amino acids. The CDR3 nucleotides are TGTGCCAGCAGAATATCTGGACAGGGGCAAGAGGGTAGTGAAGCTTTCTTT. It encodes CASRISGQGQEGSEAFF.

The rearrangement uses TRBV28 and TRBJ2-7; 7 bases align to TRBD1. This CDR3 region has 15 residues. Germline CDR1 reads MDHEN; CDR2 reads SYDVKM. J gave up 0 bases and V 1 base, and 3 bases lay outside the gene matches. This CDR3 is CASSLSRDSSYEQYF. For the CDR3, the DNA is TGTGCCAGCAGTTTATCCCGGGACAGCTCCTACGAGCAGTACTTC. Full variable domain (missing parts from reference TRBV28 and TRBJ2-7): DVKVTQSSRYLVKRTGEKVFLECVQDMDHENMFWYRQDPGLGLRLIYFSYDVKMKEKGDIPEGYSVSREKKERFSLILESASTNQTSMYLCASSLSRDSSYEQYFGPGTRLTVT.

The chain carries TRBV5-1 and TRBJ2-1, with 8 bases aligning to TRBD2. The CDR3 length is 15 residues. Germline values: CDR1 SGHRS, CDR2 YFSETQ. J gave up 3 bases and V 0 bases, and 2 bases lay outside the gene matches. CDR3 protein: CASSLEREFYNEQFF. CDR3 DNA sequence: TGCGCCAGCAGCTTGGAGCGGGAGTTCTACAATGAGCAGTTCTTC. Full variable domain (remainder filled in from reference TRBV5-1 and TRBJ2-1): KAGVTQTPRYLIKTRGQQVTLSCSPISGHRSVSWYQQTPGQGLQFLFEYFSETQRNKGNFPGRFSGRQFSNSRSEMNVSTLELGDSALYLCASSLEREFYNEQFFGPGTRLTVL.